This T cell receptor (beta chain) emerged from a study of blood T cell repertoires in COVID-19. In the study overall: Acute and convalescent COVID-19 samples came from the United States, Italy and Spain. Sources were T cells, B-cell-depleted T cells, or PBMCs; the material itself was cDNA or gDNA.

Per the authors' pipeline: Estimation of nucleated cell counts was performed using reference gene primer amplification. The assay was immunoSEQ multiplex PCR, and TCRdb's table has in-frame clones only and misses some. V, J and clone size reflect that table, while D and trimming were determined from the DNA. The sample includes roughly 8,500 clones, 88% seen only once; the top ten take over 6%. Germline V gene sequence: CDR1 SGHDT, CDR2 YYEEEE. This CDR3 has 15 residues. Trimming took 1 base from V and 3 from J; bases not matched to a gene: 7. Specimen: peripheral blood. This sequence was found in a woman in her 50s with active or convalescent COVID-19. V and J are TRBV5-6 and TRBJ2-7; 7 bases agree with TRBD1. CDR3 in amino acids: CASSLIHRGLYEQYF. CDR3 sequence (DNA): TGTGCCAGCAGCTTGATACACAGGGGTCTCTACGAGCAGTACTTC.